The rows below give T cell receptor beta chains drawn from one sample of a study of identical twins. From the 5' RACE reads, TCRdb called clonotypes with MiXCR, one entry per CDR3 protein. The data show more than 1.5 million distinct CDR3 sequences, with 25% to 35% seen just once and approximately 0.29% held by the top ten. The source material was cord blood. The receptors derive from a newborn girl in good health. The CDR3 runs from the conserved cysteine through the conserved F or W. Each record gives: V gene, clone size, J gene, D gene, CDR3 protein, CDR3 DNA. A D gene is named only where the DNA matches it firmly. A row's size may be missing; if present it is once, few, many or a size class.

V: TRBV12-3/TRBV12-4
size: NA
J: TRBJ2-1
D: NA
CDR3: CASSRPRQGFGSYNEQFF
DNA: TGTGCCAGCAGCCGCCCTCGGCAGGGTTTTGGCTCATACAATGAGCAGTTCTTC

V: TRBV7-2
size: few
J: TRBJ2-7
D: TRBD1
CDR3: CASSLRTGSTYEQYF
DNA: TGTGCCAGCAGCTTAAGGACAGGTTCAACCTACGAGCAGTACTTC

V: TRBV27
size: few
J: TRBJ2-7
D: NA
CDR3: CASSLSNGIIGAPGYEQYF
DNA: TGTGCCAGCAGTTTATCTAACGGGATAATTGGGGCTCCGGGCTACGAGCAGTACTTC

V: TRBV6-6
size: many
J: TRBJ2-1
D: TRBD2
CDR3: CATSSGGSYNEQFF
DNA: TGTGCCACCTCTAGCGGGGGGTCCTACAATGAGCAGTTCTTC

V: TRBV30
size: NA
J: TRBJ1-2
D: NA
CDR3: CAWSPDFFNYGYTF
DNA: TGTGCCTGGAGTCCTGACTTTTTTAACTATGGCTACACCTTC

V: TRBV4-1
size: NA
J: TRBJ1-6
D: NA
CDR3: CAGSQDHRSTINLNSPLHF
DNA: TGCGCCGGCAGCCAAGATCATCGCTCAACGATAAACCTGAATTCACCCCTCCACTTT

V: TRBV11-2
size: NA
J: TRBJ2-4
D: TRBD2
CDR3: CASSQLAAKNIQYF
DNA: TGTGCCAGCAGCCAACTAGCGGCCAAAAACATTCAGTACTTC

V: TRBV7-2
size: NA
J: TRBJ1-2
D: TRBD1
CDR3: CASSPSWGGQLNYGYTF
DNA: TGTGCCAGCAGCCCCTCCTGGGGGGGACAGCTTAACTATGGCTACACCTTC

V: TRBV19
size: NA
J: TRBJ2-7
D: TRBD1
CDR3: CASSVRGTGTYEQYF
DNA: TGTGCCAGTAGTGTCCGCGGGACAGGAACCTACGAGCAGTACTTC

V: TRBV4-1
size: NA
J: TRBJ2-1
D: TRBD2
CDR3: CASSQEAGGRNGQFF
DNA: TGCGCCAGCAGCCAAGAAGCGGGAGGTAGAAATGGGCAGTTCTTC

V: TRBV7-9
size: NA
J: TRBJ2-3
D: TRBD1
CDR3: CASSLASHRGSTDTQYF
DNA: TGTGCCAGCAGCTTAGCGTCCCACAGGGGCAGCACAGATACGCAGTATTTT

V: TRBV20-1
size: NA
J: TRBJ1-4
D: NA
CDR3: CSARDMTGLNEKLFF
DNA: TGCAGTGCTAGAGATATGACAGGACTTAATGAAAAACTGTTTTTT

V: TRBV2
size: few
J: TRBJ2-3
D: TRBD1
CDR3: CASSDGTGRGTDTQYF
DNA: TGTGCCAGCAGTGATGGGACAGGCCGGGGAACAGATACGCAGTATTTT

V: TRBV14
size: few
J: TRBJ2-7
D: NA
CDR3: CASSQNLGVSYEQYF
DNA: TGTGCCAGCAGCCAAAATCTCGGGGTCTCCTACGAGCAGTACTTC

V: TRBV27
size: many
J: TRBJ2-5
D: NA
CDR3: CASSLNLGQETQYF
DNA: TGTGCCAGCAGTTTAAACCTCGGGCAAGAGACCCAGTACTTC

V: TRBV5-6
size: NA
J: TRBJ2-2
D: NA
CDR3: CASSLPTVTGELFF
DNA: TGTGCCAGCAGCTTGCCGACTGTCACCGGGGAGCTGTTTTTT

V: TRBV19
size: NA
J: TRBJ2-1
D: TRBD1
CDR3: CPHRDRASYNEQFF
DNA: TGTCCCCACCGGGACAGGGCCTCCTACAATGAGCAGTTCTTC

V: TRBV2
size: NA
J: TRBJ1-4
D: NA
CDR3: CASSPYGGGDEKLFF
DNA: TGTGCCAGCAGTCCCTACGGTGGCGGAGATGAAAAACTGTTTTTT

V: TRBV10-3
size: NA
J: TRBJ1-1
D: NA
CDR3: CAIRGAGTEAFF
DNA: TGTGCCATCAGGGGGGCAGGGACTGAAGCTTTCTTT

V: TRBV4-2
size: many
J: TRBJ2-1
D: TRBD2
CDR3: CASSQHLGLTSVRYNEQFF
DNA: TGTGCCAGCAGCCAGCATCTGGGGCTGACTAGCGTGCGCTACAATGAGCAGTTCTTC

V: TRBV4-1
size: few
J: TRBJ2-6
D: NA
CDR3: CASSARMGGGANVLTF
DNA: TGCGCCAGCAGCGCTAGGATGGGGGGTGGGGCCAACGTCCTGACTTTC

V: TRBV7-6
size: few
J: TRBJ1-5
D: NA
CDR3: CASSRLPGGNQPQHF
DNA: TGTGCCAGCAGTCGTTTACCTGGAGGAAATCAGCCCCAGCATTTT

V: TRBV25-1
size: few
J: TRBJ2-1
D: TRBD1
CDR3: CASTPGTGVYNEQFF
DNA: TGTGCCAGCACCCCCGGGACAGGGGTGTACAATGAGCAGTTCTTC

V: TRBV28
size: NA
J: TRBJ1-6
D: NA
CDR3: CASSLIFGLTHSPLHF
DNA: TGTGCCAGCAGTTTAATTTTCGGACTAACCCATTCACCCCTCCACTTT

V: TRBV19
size: NA
J: TRBJ1-5
D: NA
CDR3: CASSIEGSNQPQHF
DNA: TGTGCCAGTAGTATAGAGGGAAGCAATCAGCCCCAGCATTTT

V: TRBV6-1
size: few
J: TRBJ1-4
D: NA
CDR3: CASSEREGFNEKLFF
DNA: TGTGCCAGCAGTGAAAGAGAGGGGTTCAATGAAAAACTGTTTTTT

V: TRBV5-1
size: NA
J: TRBJ2-3
D: NA
CDR3: CASSLYDSTDTQYF
DNA: TGCGCCAGCAGCTTGTACGATAGCACAGATACGCAGTATTTT

V: TRBV4-1
size: few
J: TRBJ2-1
D: TRBD2
CDR3: CASSQVSGGVNEQFF
DNA: TGCGCCAGCAGCCAAGTTAGCGGGGGGGTGAATGAGCAGTTCTTC

V: TRBV20-1
size: few
J: TRBJ2-3
D: NA
CDR3: CSAILGGWDTQYF
DNA: TGCAGTGCTATACTGGGCGGATGGGATACGCAGTATTTT

V: TRBV27
size: few
J: TRBJ2-7
D: TRBD2
CDR3: CASSLYRSGSTYEQYF
DNA: TGTGCCAGCAGTTTATATCGTAGCGGGAGCACCTACGAGCAGTACTTC

V: TRBV6-1
size: NA
J: TRBJ1-2
D: TRBD1
CDR3: CASSEARGQPYGYTF
DNA: TGTGCCAGCAGTGAAGCGCGGGGACAGCCCTATGGCTACACCTTC

V: TRBV5-1
size: few
J: TRBJ2-3
D: NA
CDR3: CASSLIAADTQYF
DNA: TGCGCCAGCAGCTTAATAGCAGCAGATACGCAGTATTTT

V: TRBV18
size: NA
J: TRBJ2-3
D: NA
CDR3: CASSPREGNPSTDTQYF
DNA: TGTGCCAGCTCACCGCGTGAGGGCAACCCTAGCACAGATACGCAGTATTTT

V: TRBV3-1
size: NA
J: TRBJ1-2
D: NA
CDR3: CASSQEFGYGYTF
DNA: TGTGCCAGCAGCCAAGAATTCGGATATGGCTACACCTTC

V: TRBV4-2
size: few
J: TRBJ2-7
D: TRBD1
CDR3: CASSQLKTGGYEQYF
DNA: TGTGCCAGCAGCCAACTAAAGACAGGGGGATACGAGCAGTACTTC